One T cell receptor beta chain is described in this entry. Antigen unknown. Some clones are missing from TCRdb's copy, which holds only in-frame ones; the method was immunoSEQ multiplex PCR. The table lists more than 55,000 clones, about 80% of them singletons. Patients with chemo-refractory metastatic non-small-cell lung cancer received focal radiation plus CTLA-4 blockade with ipilimumab. The data belong to a study of radiotherapy plus CTLA-4 blockade in lung cancer. Findings of the study overall: Clones of tumor-derived TCRs expanded in blood after radiotherapy plus ipilimumab. Reported findings show early blood T cell clone dynamics, with interferon-beta, best predicted response.

The sample here was peripheral blood, taken from a patient treated with radiotherapy plus ipilimumab. This TCR derives from a human donor with non-small cell lung cancer who had a partial response to radiotherapy plus ipilimumab.

CDR3 sequence: CSSRVGPNEQFF. CDR3 nucleotides: TGCAGCTCCCGGGTGGGGCCCAATGAGCAGTTCTTC. This sequence joins TRBV29-1 and TRBJ2-1; D may be TRBD1 (5 bases). The CDR3 sequence is 12 residues long. Per germline, CDR1 SQVTM and CDR2 ANQGSEA. Trimming left V 8 bases short and J 6 bases short, with 14 bases between.